This TCR beta chain was recovered during a study of T cells in Graves' hyperthyroidism and ophthalmopathy. On the study more broadly: Peripheral blood was obtained at initial diagnosis, preceding any treatment. Study observations and caveats: Blood shared most expanded thyroid clonotypes above 0.001. The model forecast ophthalmopathy, anticipating it by a median 6.5 months before onset.

Comment on this clonotype: What it binds is unknown.

In germline, CDR1 is LGHDT, CDR2 YNNKEL (reference sequence). CDR3 length: 17 residues. The V gene end was trimmed by 3 bases and the J gene end by 10 bases; junction bases not matched to a gene: 18. Amplification yielded TCR beta CDR3 regions, with RNA transcripts as the source. During a first-round RT-PCR of the TCR CDR3, the HTBI primer set was used. TCRdb recomputed calls from the multiplex PCR reads with MiXCR, one row per CDR3 protein. The profile shows approximately 430,000 distinct CDR3 sequences, roughly 15% of them singletons. Not enrolled were patients with uncontrolled infection, other autoimmune disease, pregnancy or lactation.

The receptor was derived from a man younger than 35 with Graves' ophthalmopathy. The chain has TRBV3-1 and TRBJ2-1; 7 positions agree with TRBD2. The sample consisted of blood. The CDR3 DNA follows: TGTGCCAGCAGCCAGGGGGGGACCGGCCTAGGAGGATACGAGCAGTTCTTC. Encoded protein: CASSQGGTGLGGYEQFF.